This T cell receptor beta chain was recorded in a study of T cell repertoires in cytomegalovirus infection. Study context: Public TCR beta signature analysis indicated the presence of both CMV infection and matching HLA type.

J gave up 0 bases and V 1 base, and 15 bases lay outside the gene matches. The CDR3 extends over 21 amino acids. The germline gives CDR1 MNHNS, CDR2 SASEGT. Worth noting for this clonotype: Its matching antigen is unknown.

TCRdb independently ran MiXCR on the reads; one entry per CDR3 protein. The sample lists fewer than 650,000 distinct CDR3 sequences; 40% were seen once. Points from the study as a whole: Accumulated public TCR beta family frequency recognized individuals carrying CMV together with the relevant HLA. Predominance within the ex vivo response was attributable to HLA-C-restricted CMV-specific TCR beta clonotypes.

The receptor was isolated from a human donor in good health (CMV status not recorded). Some clones in this sample may be carry-over from other donors' samples. Sequencing was performed on cultured PBMCs, taken from culture after CMV antigen stimulation. The chain combines TRBV6-1 with TRBJ2-3; 11 positions agree with TRBD2. CDR3 sequence (DNA): TGTGCCAGCAGTGAAGGAAGGGATTATAGCGGGGGGGCTGGGAGCACAGATACGCAGTATTTT. Translation gives CASSEGRDYSGGAGSTDTQYF.